This T cell receptor beta chain was sequenced in a study of shared T cell receptors in the human thymus. Trimming took off 0 bases at V and 7 bases at J, with 15 bases between the two ends. The CDR3 contains 15 residues. CDR1 is MNHNS, CDR2 SASEGT, per germline. TCRdb's copy holds only in-frame clones and misses some; the assay was immunoSEQ multiplex PCR. Of hundreds of thousands of clones in the sample, around 87% were seen once. The sample was also linked to a second study, of human thymus T cells. From that study: Samples came from healthy Finnish infants during open corrective cardiac surgery. Corrective cardiac surgery supplied the resected thymus tissue.

The TCR was taken from a boy under two years old with a congenital heart defect. The sample taken for sequencing was thymocytes. The chain has TRBV6-1 and TRBJ1-2; tentative D call: TRBD1 (5 bases). This chain's CDR3 is CASSEAPCRECGYTF. CDR3 nucleotide sequence: TGTGCCAGCAGTGAAGCCCCCTGCAGGGAATGTGGCTACACCTTC.